The clone carrying this TCR beta chain was detected a few times. The data were produced by immunoSEQ multiplex PCR, yet TCRdb's version contains in-frame clones alone and is incomplete. The table shows around 300,000 clones, with roughly 87% occurring only once. The sample originates from a study of blood T cell repertoires in COVID-19. Whole-study context: Acute and convalescent COVID-19 specimens originated in the United States, Italy and Spain.

The participants were between roughly 18 and 90 years old and came from roughly 25 US areas. Recovered status applied to Cohort 3 donors who had two consecutive negative PCRs. It also applied to those with clearance or with symptom resolution. The length of the CDR3 is 16 residues. The trim removed 4 bases at V and 5 bases at J, leaving 14 bases unmatched. Germline CDR1 and CDR2: SGDLS and YYNGEE. The source is a woman between 40 and 55 years old who had recovered from COVID-19. Sequenced material: PBMCs or T cells enriched from blood (not recorded which). V gene TRBV9 combines with J gene TRBJ2-7; 8 bases map to TRBD2. The CDR3 DNA follows: TGTGCCAGCAGCCCGGGGGGGACCCAGCGTCCCCACGAGCAGTACTTC. Amino acid sequence: CASSPGGTQRPHEQYF.